The 25 T cell receptor beta chains in this list originate from one sample, sequenced in a study of blood T cell repertoires in COVID-19. Produced via immunoSEQ multiplex PCR; TCRdb's table is partial and in-frame only. The table shows over 50,000 clones, with around 77% occurring only once. The sample was peripheral blood. Receptors were obtained from a man older than 75 with active or convalescent COVID-19.

The rearrangement joins TRBV7-9 to TRBJ1-6, with D possibly being TRBD1 (5 bases). Germline-derived CDR1 and CDR2 are SEHNR and FQNEAQ (reference sequence). This CDR3 has 14 amino acids. V dropped 5 bases and J dropped 10 bases, with 15 bases sitting between them. CDR3 region: CASSAWGDRSPLHF. The CDR3 coding sequence is TGTGCCAGCAGCGCATGGGGGGATCGGTCACCCCTCCACTTT.

The chain recombines TRBV5-8 with TRBJ1-5, with D maybe TRBD1 (6 bases). Trimming pared 2 bases from V and 7 bases from J, leaving 13 bases between. CDR1 and CDR2 from the germline V gene are SGHTS and YDEGEE. CDR3 length: 14 amino acids. The CDR3 protein is CASSFQGTGQPQHF. The DNA of the CDR3 is TGTGCCAGCAGCTTCCAGGGGACGGGGCAGCCCCAGCATTTT.

This clone was detected a few times. This chain links TRBV5-1 with TRBJ1-2, with D possibly TRBD1 on 6 matching bases. Germline CDR1 and CDR2: SGHRS and YFSETQ. The CDR3 covers 14 residues. Trimming took 4 bases from V and 3 from J, leaving 13 bases between them. The CDR3 region is CASSDPGEHYGYTF. The DNA of the CDR3 is TGCGCCAGCAGCGATCCAGGGGAGCACTATGGCTACACCTTC.

The chain links TRBV7-2 to TRBJ1-2, with 9 bases aligning to TRBD1. The junction had 8 bases not matched to a gene; V was cut back by 1 base and J by 2 bases. CDR1 and CDR2 (germline): SGHTA, FQGNSA. This CDR3 region has 17 residues. The CDR3 spells CASSLVGTGRVNYGYTF. CDR3 coding DNA: TGTGCCAGCAGCTTAGTCGGGACAGGGAGAGTAAACTATGGCTACACCTTC.

The chain employs TRBV5-4 and TRBJ2-3; D possibly corresponds to TRBD2 (6 bases). V was clipped by 7 bases and J by 5 bases, with 17 bases between them. The CDR3 spans 14 residues. The germline V gene has CDR1 SGHNT and CDR2 YYREEE (reference sequence). CDR3 region: CASALGGVGDTQYF. CDR3 nucleotide sequence: TGTGCCAGCGCCCTTGGCGGGGTGGGAGATACGCAGTATTTT. The full variable domain, in which reference TRBV5-4 and TRBJ2-3 provide the parts outside the CDR3, is ETGVTQSPTHLIKTRGQQVTLRCSSQSGHNTVSWYQQALGQGPQFIFQYYREEENGRGNFPPRFSGLQFPNYSSELNVNALELDDSALYLCASALGGVGDTQYFGPGTRLTVL.

The rearrangement uses TRBV7-8 and TRBJ2-7; D is unresolved. Germline CDR1 reads SGHVS; CDR2 reads FQNEAQ. This CDR3 contains 14 residues. With 2 bases removed from V and 1 base from J, the gap between germline ends came to 9 bases. CDR3: CASSLLGDSYEQYF. In DNA form, the CDR3 reads TGTGCCAGCAGCTTACTCGGAGATTCCTACGAGCAGTACTTC.

The chain combines TRBV6-1 with TRBJ2-7, with TRBD2 identical over 14 bases. CDR1 is MNHNS, CDR2 SASEGT, per germline. Trimming at V came to 2 bases and at J to 3 bases, leaving 6 bases not matched to a gene. The CDR3 consists of 17 residues. The CDR3 DNA sequence: TGTGCCAGCAGTGAATTCGGACTAGCGGGAGGTCTCTACGAGCAGTACTTC. Protein: CASSEFGLAGGLYEQYF.

CDR3 in DNA: TGTGCCATTACGATGAGGGAGAACACCGGGGAGCTGTTTTTT. The encoded protein is CAITMRENTGELFF. The chain carries TRBV13 and TRBJ2-2; maybe TRBD2 (5 bases). The CDR3 is made up of 14 amino acids. Germline CDR1 reads PRHDT; CDR2 reads FYEKMQ (reference sequence). Between the trimmed V and J ends, which lost 10 bases and 1 base, there was a span of 13 bases.

This rearrangement joins TRBV19 to TRBJ2-1; 10 positions match TRBD1. The germline V gene has CDR1 LNHDA and CDR2 SQIVND (reference sequence). The CDR3 is made up of 13 amino acids. The ends lost 7 bases at V and 8 bases at J; junction bases unmatched: 5. CDR3 residues: CASNMDRGDEQFF. The DNA for the CDR3 is TGTGCCAGTAACATGGACAGGGGGGATGAGCAGTTCTTC. The whole variable domain, filled in from reference TRBV19 and TRBJ2-1, reads DGGITQSPKYLFRKEGQNVTLSCEQNLNHDAMYWYRQDPGQGLRLIYYSQIVNDFQKGDIAEGYSVSREKKESFPLTVTSAQKNPTAFYLCASNMDRGDEQFFGPGTRLTVL.

Worth noting for this clone: Other DNA sequences of this sample code for an identical CDR3. V is TRBV5-1 and J is TRBJ2-7; 7 bases line up with TRBD2. In germline, CDR1 is SGHRS, CDR2 YFSETQ. CDR3 size: 16 residues. V dropped 0 bases and J dropped 1; count of bases not matched to a gene: 7. As DNA, the CDR3 is TGCGCCAGCAGCTTGGGCCTACTAGCGACTTCCTACGAGCAGTACTTC. This encodes CASSLGLLATSYEQYF. Full variable domain (remainder filled in from reference TRBV5-1 and TRBJ2-7): KAGVTQTPRYLIKTRGQQVTLSCSPISGHRSVSWYQQTPGQGLQFLFEYFSETQRNKGNFPGRFSGRQFSNSRSEMNVSTLELGDSALYLCASSLGLLATSYEQYFGPGTRLTVT.

This rearrangement joins TRBV19 to TRBJ2-7, with 7 nucleotides matching TRBD1. The CDR3 runs 13 residues. The V and J ends lost 3 bases and 4 bases, in that order; junction bases with no gene match: 3. Germline V gene sequence: CDR1 LNHDA, CDR2 SQIVND (reference sequence). CDR3 in amino acids: CASSINRGYEQYF. Here the CDR3 DNA reads TGTGCCAGTAGTATTAACAGGGGTTACGAGCAGTACTTC.

The chain is built from TRBV7-9 and TRBJ2-7; D may be TRBD1 (5 bases). This CDR3 contains 12 residues. V dropped 0 bases and J dropped 6 bases, with 6 bases sitting between them. CDR1 is SEHNR and CDR2 is FQNEAQ in the germline V gene (reference sequence). DNA for the CDR3: TGTGCCAGCAGCTTAGCCAGGGCCGAGCAGTACTTC. Protein: CASSLARAEQYF.

The rearrangement uses TRBV30 and TRBJ1-2, with TRBD1 as a possible D gene (5 bases). Germline CDR1 GTSNPN, CDR2 SVGIG (reference sequence). V lost 0 bases and J lost 2, with 13 bases in between. The CDR3 sequence is 15 residues long. The CDR3 sequence is CAWSVWGEGNYGYTF. The DNA of the CDR3 is TGTGCCTGGAGTGTTTGGGGGGAGGGCAACTATGGCTACACCTTC.

The CDR3 reads CAWSVGTGSGELFF. The CDR3 bases are TGTGCCTGGAGTGTAGGGACAGGGTCCGGGGAGCTGTTTTTT. The chain links TRBV30 to TRBJ2-2; TRBD1 agrees at 9 bases. The CDR3 has 14 residues. CDR1 is GTSNPN, CDR2 SVGIG, per germline (reference sequence). Losses at the gene ends were 0 bases for V and 6 bases for J; bases not matched to a gene: 2.

The rearrangement joins TRBV7-7 to TRBJ2-2; 9 bases are shared with TRBD1. Germline CDR1 SSHAT, CDR2 FNYEAQ (reference sequence). V lost 3 bases and J lost 6; bases outside the gene matches: 14. The CDR3 totals 18 residues. The CDR3 sequence is CASSLGPGQGSSAGELFF. The CDR3 bases are TGTGCCAGCAGCTTGGGCCCCGGACAGGGGTCATCGGCCGGGGAGCTGTTTTTT.

This sequence joins TRBV5-1 and TRBJ1-3; D might be TRBD1 (6 bases). The CDR3 consists of 16 residues. Germline V gives CDR1 SGHRS, CDR2 YFSETQ. V was trimmed by 4 bases and J by 0 bases, leaving 14 bases between them. CDR3 sequence (DNA): TGCGCCAGCAGCCCAGAAACAGGGTCCTCTGGAAACACCATATATTTT. Translated, it gives CASSPETGSSGNTIYF.

The chain carries TRBV11-2 and TRBJ2-1, with TRBD2 matching over 7 bases. The germline CDR1 and CDR2 sequences are SGHAT and FQNNGV. This CDR3 is 17 amino acids long. The ends lost 3 bases at V and 0 bases at J; junction bases unmatched: 8. CDR3 coding DNA: TGTGCCAGCAGCTTGGGTAGCGGGCTCTCCTCCTACAATGAGCAGTTCTTC. It yields the protein CASSLGSGLSSYNEQFF.

The chain carries TRBV28 and TRBJ2-7, with D possibly TRBD1 on 5 matching bases. V lost 1 base and J lost 4, with 14 bases in between. Germline V gene sequence: CDR1 MDHEN, CDR2 SYDVKM. The CDR3 length is 15 residues. The CDR3, as DNA: TGTGCCAGCAGTTTATTCGGCAGGGATAATTACGAGCAGTACTTC. Protein product: CASSLFGRDNYEQYF.

This clone appeared a few times. The J gene is TRBJ2-7, the V gene TRBV7-9; 10 nucleotides agree with TRBD2. The germline gives CDR1 SEHNR, CDR2 FQNEAQ (reference sequence). Trimming took 3 bases from V and 5 from J; bases not matched to a gene: 4. The CDR3 consists of 14 residues. The CDR3 sequence: CASSLTSGSHEQYF. The DNA of the CDR3 is TGTGCCAGCAGCTTGACTAGCGGGTCCCACGAGCAGTACTTC.

The chain joins TRBV9 to TRBJ2-3, with TRBD2 identical over 13 bases. Germline V gene sequence: CDR1 SGDLS, CDR2 YYNGEE. Unmatched junction bases numbered 5, after V lost 0 bases and J lost 4 bases. The CDR3 covers 17 residues. The CDR3: CASSVGTSGRGADTQYF. The CDR3 nucleotides read TGTGCCAGCAGCGTAGGGACTAGCGGGAGAGGGGCAGATACGCAGTATTTT.

This clone appeared once. The chain uses TRBV14 and TRBJ2-1; TRBD2 might be the D (5 bases). V dropped 2 bases and J dropped 5 bases, with 16 bases sitting between them. The CDR3 length is 16 residues. Germline CDR1 and CDR2: SGHDN and FVKESK. The CDR3 DNA follows: TGTGCCAGCAGCCAACAAGCGGATTTTGGGAACAATGAGCAGTTCTTC. It yields the protein CASSQQADFGNNEQFF.

CDR3 bases: TGTGCCAGCAGTTACCTGGACAGGGCTGGCTATGGCTACACCTTC. Amino acid sequence: CASSYLDRAGYGYTF. V usage is TRBV6-5 and J usage is TRBJ1-2; 8 bases line up with TRBD1. V was pared by 2 bases and J by 4 bases, with 6 bases of the junction left unmatched. The CDR3 covers 15 residues. Per the germline V gene, CDR1 is MNHEY and CDR2 is SVGAGI.

The count of this clone is one. The chain uses TRBV21-1 and TRBJ1-1; the table names TRBD1, a call not compared with the DNA. TRBV21-1 represents a pseudogene. This CDR3 has 13 residues. For the CDR3, the DNA is TGTGCCAGCAGCAATCCCCAGGGTACTGAAGCTTTCTTT. Translating gives CASSNPQGTEAFF.

In its sample, this clone was seen a few times. The chain is built from TRBV10-1 and TRBJ2-7; unclear D gene. Germline lookup yields CDR1 WNHNN and CDR2 SYGVQD (reference sequence). The CDR3 is made up of 12 amino acids. V lost 0 bases to trimming and J lost 5 bases, with 5 bases between them. The CDR3 here is CASSESSHEQYF. The CDR3 region has the DNA TGCGCCAGCAGTGAGTCGAGCCACGAGCAGTACTTC.

This clone was observed many times. The V call is TRBV5-1, the J call TRBJ2-7; D unresolved. Germline CDR1 SGHRS, CDR2 YFSETQ. The CDR3 covers 12 residues. The ends were cut back, 3 bases at V and 3 bases at J, with 7 bases in the middle. For the CDR3, the DNA is TGCGCCAGCAGCTCTAACCTCTACGAGCAGTACTTC. It is translated as CASSSNLYEQYF.